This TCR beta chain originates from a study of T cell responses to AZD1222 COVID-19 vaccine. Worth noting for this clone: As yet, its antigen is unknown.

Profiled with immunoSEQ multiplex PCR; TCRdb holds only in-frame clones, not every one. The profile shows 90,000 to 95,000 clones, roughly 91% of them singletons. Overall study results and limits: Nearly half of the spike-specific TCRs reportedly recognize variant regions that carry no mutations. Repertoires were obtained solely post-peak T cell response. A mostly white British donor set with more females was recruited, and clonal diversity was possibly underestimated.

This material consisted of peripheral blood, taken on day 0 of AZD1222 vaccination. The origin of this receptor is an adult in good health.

The CDR3 here is CASSARDRGLKNTEAFF. The CDR3 coding sequence is TGTGCCAGCAGCGCGCGGGACAGGGGGCTGAAGAACACTGAAGCTTTCTTT. The J gene is TRBJ1-1, the V gene TRBV9; 12 bases fit TRBD1. In germline, CDR1 is SGDLS, CDR2 YYNGEE. The J segment lost 1 base and the V segment lost 3 bases, leaving 7 bases of the junction unmatched. The CDR3 totals 17 residues.